The present T cell receptor (beta chain) was sequenced within a study of T cell responses to AZD1222 COVID-19 vaccine. Overall study results and limits: Seropositive status at baseline applied to only five to seven AZD1222 recipients.

The CDR3 covers 16 residues. The germline gives CDR1 MNHNY, CDR2 SVGAGI (reference sequence). Deletions cut 6 bases from V and 1 base from J, with 19 bases between. A remark on this clone: Its antigen is not identified.

Sequencing was performed with immunoSEQ multiplex PCR; in TCRdb, only in-frame clones are kept and a portion is missing. Of some 130,000 clones in the sample, 70% to 90% were seen once. It was second doses at about 4 or about 12 weeks that were pooled. The chain has TRBV6-6 and TRBJ2-7, with a possible D match to TRBD1 (6 bases). The clonotype was recovered from an adult who received the AZD1222 COVID-19 vaccine. Sequences were derived from peripheral blood, sampled 28 days after the second AZD1222 dose. CDR3 protein: CASRKIPTGLSYEQYF. The CDR3, as DNA: TGTGCCAGCAGGAAGATTCCGACAGGTCTTTCCTACGAGCAGTACTTC.